This TCR beta chain was profiled in a study of CD8+ T cells in alopecia areata. Across the study: C3H/HeJ donors aged roughly 6-12 months with spontaneous alopecia supplied skin grafted onto 7-10-week-old female C3H/HeJ mice.

Sorting relied on CD4, CD8alpha, NKG2D, NKG2ACE and other markers applied to pooled cutaneous lymph node cells. This clone was seen only a few times. The antigen remains undetermined. Gene names and germline refer to mouse. Study results and caveats: Especially in alopecia totalis/universalis, lesional scalp showed greater clonality than normal scalp did. Sequence data from scalp samples additionally include resident alphabeta T cells of normal skin.

Sequencing templates came from extracted RNA that was reverse transcribed into cDNA. Assay: immunoSEQ multiplex PCR; the TCRdb copy retains only in-frame clones and omits some. The sample lists almost 9,000 clones, none appearing once, the ten largest making up around a fifth. Input material: CD8+ T cells sorted from a lymph node. The sequence derives from a C3H/HeJ mouse with alopecia areata. Strain haplotype at MHC: H2-k.

The CDR3 sequence: CAWSFDWGVGAEQFF. The covered CDR3 bases are TGTGCCTGGAGCTTCGACTGGGGGGTAGGTGCT. The chain employs TRBV31 and TRBJ2-1; 10 nucleotides line up with TRBD2. The read ends 4 residues early relative to the CDR3; the germline J gene fills the gap. Germline loops: CDR1 GKSSPN, CDR2 SITVG. The J segment lost 6 bases and the V segment lost 3 bases, leaving 8 bases of the junction unmatched. This CDR3 is built from 15 residues.